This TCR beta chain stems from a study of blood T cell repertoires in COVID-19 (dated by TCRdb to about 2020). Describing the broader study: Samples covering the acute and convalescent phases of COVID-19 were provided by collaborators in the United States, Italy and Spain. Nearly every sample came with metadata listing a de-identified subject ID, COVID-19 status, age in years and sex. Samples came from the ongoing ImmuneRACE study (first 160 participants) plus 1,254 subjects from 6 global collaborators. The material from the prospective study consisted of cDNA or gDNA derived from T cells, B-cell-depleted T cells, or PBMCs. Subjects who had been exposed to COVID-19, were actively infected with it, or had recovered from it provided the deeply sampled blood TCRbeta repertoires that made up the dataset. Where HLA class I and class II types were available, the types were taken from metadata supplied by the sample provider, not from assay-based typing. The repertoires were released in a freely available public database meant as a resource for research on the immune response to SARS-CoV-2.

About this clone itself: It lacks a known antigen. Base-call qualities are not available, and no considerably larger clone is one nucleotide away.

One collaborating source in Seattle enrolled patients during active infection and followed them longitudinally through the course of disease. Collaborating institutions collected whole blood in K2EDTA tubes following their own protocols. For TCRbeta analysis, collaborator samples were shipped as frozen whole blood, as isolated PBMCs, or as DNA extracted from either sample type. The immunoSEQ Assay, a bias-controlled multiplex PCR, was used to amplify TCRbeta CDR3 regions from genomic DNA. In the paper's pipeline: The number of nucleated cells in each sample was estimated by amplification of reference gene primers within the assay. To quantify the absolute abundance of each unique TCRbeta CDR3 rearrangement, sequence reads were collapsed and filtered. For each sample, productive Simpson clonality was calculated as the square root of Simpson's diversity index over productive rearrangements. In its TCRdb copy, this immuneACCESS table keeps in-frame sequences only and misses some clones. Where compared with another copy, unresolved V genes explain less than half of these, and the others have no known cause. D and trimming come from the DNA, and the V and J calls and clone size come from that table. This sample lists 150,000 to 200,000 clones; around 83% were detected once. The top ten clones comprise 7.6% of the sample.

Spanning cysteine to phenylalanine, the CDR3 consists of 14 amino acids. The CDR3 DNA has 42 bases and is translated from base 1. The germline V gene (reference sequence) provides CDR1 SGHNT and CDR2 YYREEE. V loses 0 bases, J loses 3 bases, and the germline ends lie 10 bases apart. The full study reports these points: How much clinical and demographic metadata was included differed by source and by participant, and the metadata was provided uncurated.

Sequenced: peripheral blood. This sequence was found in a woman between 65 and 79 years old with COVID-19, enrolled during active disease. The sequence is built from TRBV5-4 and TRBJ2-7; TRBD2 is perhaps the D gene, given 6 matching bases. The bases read TGTGCCAGCAGCTTGGGAGGGGAGGTCTACGAGCAGTACTTC. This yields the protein CASSLGGEVYEQYF.